This TCR beta chain was observed in a study of OX40 agonist ivuxolimab in advanced cancers. Across the study: Ivuxolimab was delivered to patients intravenously every 2 weeks at doses spanning 0.01 to 10 mg/kg.

The CDR3 has 15 amino acids. CDR1 is MGHRA, CDR2 YSYEKL, per germline. The trim removed 3 bases at V and 7 bases at J, leaving 9 bases unmatched. This table comes from immunoSEQ multiplex PCR, and its TCRdb copy is limited to in-frame clones, with some not included. The data contain 14,000 to 15,000 clones, around four fifths of them singletons. The input for sequencing was CD4+ or CD8+ T cells sorted from blood, taken in a trial of the OX40 agonist ivuxolimab. The clonotype comes from an adult with an advanced solid tumor such as melanoma, head and neck, liver or kidney cancer. V and J are TRBV4-1 and TRBJ2-7; 10 bases are shared with TRBD1. The CDR3: CASSHGRTGGIEQYF. CDR3 nucleotide sequence: TGCGCCAGCAGCCATGGGAGGACAGGGGGGATAGAGCAGTACTTC.